The 32 T cell receptor beta chains listed next were all sequenced from one sample in a study of cytomegalovirus exposure and HLA in healthy donors. A multiplex PCR was run with 60 Vbeta primers and 13 Jbeta primers. Data came from immunoSEQ multiplex PCR; TCRdb stores just in-frame clones and leaves some out. Here the sample spans tens of thousands of clones, about 78% being singletons. Sequencing was carried out using PBMCs. These receptor sequences come from a woman in her 40s in good health and CMV-seropositive.

The genes are TRBV21-1 and TRBJ2-7; TRBD1 is the table's D call and was not checked against the DNA. TRBV21-1 is a pseudogene segment. The CDR3 sequence is 15 residues long. CDR3 in DNA: TGTGCCAGCAGCAAAGGGCGGCAGGGTTTAGGCGAGCAGTACTTC. Translating gives CASSKGRQGLGEQYF.

This clone was detected only a few times. This chain links TRBV21-1 with TRBJ1-4; the tabulated D call, TRBD1, remains unverified against the DNA. TRBV21-1 is a pseudogene. The CDR3 sequence is 18 residues long. The CDR3 here is CASSKALSGADEDEKLFF. The CDR3, as DNA: TGTGCCAGCAGCAAAGCGCTTTCTGGGGCGGATGAGGATGAAAAACTGTTTTTT.

The J gene is TRBJ1-2, the V gene TRBV15; a weak D match, TRBD1 (6 bases). This CDR3 region has 14 residues. In germline, CDR1 is LNHNV, CDR2 YYDKDF (reference sequence). V gave up 4 bases and J gave up 5 bases, with 14 bases separating them. This CDR3 reads CATSKEVQGYGYTF. The CDR3 region has the DNA TGTGCCACCAGCAAGGAGGTCCAGGGGTATGGCTACACCTTC.

The sample holds one count of this clone. The V gene is TRBV7-3, the J gene TRBJ1-5; 9 positions agree with TRBD1. Germline trimming cut 2 bases from V and 11 bases from J; bases unmatched to any gene: 13. CDR1 and CDR2 (germline): SGHTA, FQGTGA. This CDR3 is built from 16 residues. CDR3 protein: CASSLLGQGIGRAQHF. The CDR3 coding sequence is TGTGCCAGCAGCTTACTGGGACAGGGAATCGGAAGGGCCCAGCATTTT.

The chain joins TRBV9 to TRBJ1-1; D might be TRBD1 (5 bases). Germline CDR1 is SGDLS and CDR2 is YYNGEE. With 3 bases removed from V and 1 base from J, the gap between germline ends came to 10 bases. This CDR3 comprises 14 residues. The CDR3 sequence: CASSAQGGNTEAFF. The CDR3 nucleotides are TGTGCCAGCAGCGCTCAGGGCGGGAACACTGAAGCTTTCTTT. The variable domain in full, with the rest retrieved from reference TRBV9 and TRBJ1-1, is DSGVTQTPKHLITATGQRVTLRCSPRSGDLSVYWYQQSLDQGLQFLIQYYNGEERAKGNILERFSAQQFPDLHSELNLSSLELGDSALYFCASSAQGGNTEAFFGQGTRLTVV.

The V and J genes are TRBV19 and TRBJ1-1, with D unresolved. From germline, CDR1 is LNHDA and CDR2 SQIVND (reference sequence). CDR3 length equals 14 residues. Trimming took 1 base from V and 1 from J, leaving 7 bases between them. DNA of the CDR3: TGTGCCAGTAGTATAGGACAAAAGAACACTGAAGCTTTCTTT. Its protein is CASSIGQKNTEAFF.

This clone was seen more than once but under ten times. The V call is TRBV5-6, the J call TRBJ2-1, with 13 bases fitting TRBD2. J was trimmed by 0 bases and V by 6 bases; bases with no gene match: 12. The CDR3 spans 19 residues. The V gene's germline CDR1 is SGHDT and CDR2 YYEEEE. The CDR3 bases are TGTGCCAGCAAATACGGATTGACTAGCGGGGGGAACTCCTACAATGAGCAGTTCTTC. This encodes CASKYGLTSGGNSYNEQFF.

The chain is built from TRBV10-3 and TRBJ1-5; D is possibly TRBD1 (5 bases). The V gene lost 8 bases and the J gene lost 2 bases, with 10 bases spanning the gap. This CDR3 is built from 13 residues. Germline loops: CDR1 ENHRY, CDR2 SYGVKD. CDR3 coding DNA: TGTGCCATCGGGACTGAAGGCAATCAGCCCCAGCATTTT. It codes for CAIGTEGNQPQHF.

The chain combines TRBV4-1 with TRBJ1-3; possibly TRBD1 for D (5 bases). The CDR3 is 16 amino acids. Germline loops: CDR1 MGHRA, CDR2 YSYEKL. The V end lost 2 bases, the J end lost 2 bases, and 13 bases lay between the germline ends. The CDR3 loop reads CASSQLQGKTGNTIYF. In DNA form, the CDR3 reads TGCGCCAGCAGCCAACTCCAGGGCAAAACTGGAAACACCATATATTTT.

The chain couples TRBV10-1 to TRBJ2-7; 12 positions match TRBD2. CDR3 length: 16 residues. From germline, CDR1 is WNHNN and CDR2 SYGVQD (reference sequence). The junction had 9 bases not matched to a gene; V was cut back by 8 bases and J by 1 base. The DNA of the CDR3 is TGCGCCAGCTTAGGGCCTAGCGGGGGGGCATCCTACGAGCAGTACTTC. It specifies CASLGPSGGASYEQYF.

This chain uses TRBV7-2 with TRBJ2-3; possible D gene TRBD2, 6 bases. The V end lost 5 bases, the J end lost 9 bases, and 6 bases lay between the germline ends. Per the germline V gene, CDR1 is SGHTA and CDR2 is FQGNSA. The CDR3 consists of 10 residues. The CDR3 DNA reads as TGTGCCAGCAGCGGGGGGACGCAGTATTTT. It specifies CASSGGTQYF.

This clone has just a few counts. V usage is TRBV14 and J usage is TRBJ1-2; D is possibly TRBD1 (5 bases). CDR1 and CDR2 from the germline V gene are SGHDN and FVKESK. This CDR3 comprises 16 residues. V lost 1 base, J lost 3 bases, and 15 bases lay in between. CDR3 sequence (DNA): TGTGCCAGCAGCCAAGCAGACAGCTATCGGGACTATGGCTACACCTTC. Amino acid sequence: CASSQADSYRDYGYTF.

This clone is a singleton in its sample. This chain links TRBV15 with TRBJ2-3; D gene uncertain. The germline V gene encodes CDR1 LNHNV and CDR2 YYDKDF (reference sequence). There are 13 residues in the CDR3. Between the trimmed V and J ends, which lost 1 base and 2 bases, there was a span of 4 bases. CDR3 bases: TGTGCCACCAGCAGAGCCCTCACAGATACGCAGTATTTT. It translates to CATSRALTDTQYF.

The chain has TRBV2 and TRBJ1-1; 9 nucleotides line up with TRBD1. CDR1 is SNHLY, CDR2 FYNNEI, per germline. Trimming cost V 7 bases and J 5 bases; bases outside gene matches: 5. CDR3 length: 13 amino acids. The CDR3: CASTRDRDTEAFF. The DNA for the CDR3 is TGTGCCAGCACTCGGGACAGGGATACTGAAGCTTTCTTT.

The chain employs TRBV7-8 and TRBJ1-5; weak D call: TRBD1 (5 bases). Germline CDR1 and CDR2: SGHVS and FQNEAQ. The CDR3 extends over 14 amino acids. Trimming removed 1 base from V and 7 bases from J, with 11 bases in between. CDR3 residues: CASSLGGVGQPQHF. The CDR3 DNA reads TGTGCCAGCAGCTTAGGGGGGGTAGGCCAGCCCCAGCATTTT.

This rearrangement joins TRBV11-2 to TRBJ2-3; 12 bases agree with TRBD2. This CDR3 is 17 amino acids long. Losses at the gene ends were 1 base for V and 2 bases for J; bases not matched to a gene: 4. The germline V gene encodes CDR1 SGHAT and CDR2 FQNNGV. Here the CDR3 DNA reads TGTGCCAGCAGCTTAGTCGGACTAGCGGGGATCACAGATACGCAGTATTTT. Encoded protein: CASSLVGLAGITDTQYF.

This clone was picked up a small number of times. V is TRBV29-1 and J is TRBJ1-4, with 7 bases aligning to TRBD1. This CDR3 has 14 residues. Germline V CDR1 and CDR2: SQVTM, ANQGSEA. J gave up 8 bases and V 3 bases, and 9 bases lay outside the gene matches. CDR3 sequence reads: CSVEVDRVAEKLFF. CDR3 sequence (DNA): TGCAGCGTTGAGGTCGACAGGGTAGCGGAAAAACTGTTTTTT.

This clone appeared many times. V gene TRBV13 combines with J gene TRBJ2-1; D is uncertain. Germline-derived CDR1 and CDR2 are PRHDT and FYEKMQ (reference sequence). CDR3 length: 13 residues. V dropped 5 bases and J dropped 9 bases, with 14 bases sitting between them. CDR3 loop: CASSARSPSEQFF. Written as DNA, the CDR3 is TGTGCCAGCAGCGCCCGGAGCCCCAGTGAGCAGTTCTTC.

The chain carries TRBV4-1 and TRBJ2-3, with D unresolved. Germline V gives CDR1 MGHRA, CDR2 YSYEKL. CDR3 length: 16 amino acids. Between the trimmed V and J ends, which lost 0 bases and 2 bases, there was a span of 12 bases. The CDR3 spells CASSQDPWSVTDTQYF. The DNA of the CDR3 is TGCGCCAGCAGCCAAGACCCCTGGTCGGTCACAGATACGCAGTATTTT.

V and J are TRBV7-9 and TRBJ1-1, with D possibly matching TRBD1 (6 bases). V was clipped by 5 bases and J by 1 base, with 11 bases between them. Germline CDR1 reads SEHNR; CDR2 reads FQNEAQ (reference sequence). The length of the CDR3 is 14 residues. The CDR3 sequence is CASSPGAENTEAFF. The CDR3 DNA sequence: TGTGCCAGCAGCCCAGGGGCGGAGAACACTGAAGCTTTCTTT. Looking up the rest from reference TRBV7-9 and TRBJ1-1 gives the full variable domain: DTGVSQNPRHKITKRGQNVTFRCDPISEHNRLYWYRQTLGQGPEFLTYFQNEAQLEKSRLLSDRFSAERPKGSFSTLEIQRTEQGDSAMYLCASSPGAENTEAFFGQGTRLTVV.

V and J are TRBV7-9 and TRBJ2-5; D uncertain. The CDR3 covers 11 residues. V was cut by 5 bases and J by 5 bases, with 6 bases left in between. Germline V CDR1 and CDR2: SEHNR, FQNEAQ (reference sequence). The CDR3 sequence is CASSREETQYF. The CDR3 nucleotides are TGTGCCAGCAGCCGAGAGGAGACCCAGTACTTC. The full variable domain, with the rest looked up from reference TRBV7-9 and TRBJ2-5, is DTGVSQNPRHKITKRGQNVTFRCDPISEHNRLYWYRQTLGQGPEFLTYFQNEAQLEKSRLLSDRFSAERPKGSFSTLEIQRTEQGDSAMYLCASSREETQYFGPGTRLLVL.

CDR3 sequence (DNA): TGTGCCAGCAGTTCGGGGTGGGGGACTCGCGAGCAGTACTTC. Its protein product is CASSSGWGTREQYF. The chain uses TRBV6-5 and TRBJ2-7, with D possibly matching TRBD2 (6 bases). Trimming cost V 4 bases and J 6 bases, with 16 bases left between them. This CDR3 contains 14 residues. Germline V lookup: CDR1 MNHEY, CDR2 SVGAGI.

This clone appeared a few times. V is TRBV12-5 and J is TRBJ2-3; 8 positions agree with TRBD2. From germline, CDR1 is LGHNT and CDR2 FRNRAP. Trimming removed 5 bases from V and 4 bases from J; junction bases left unmatched: 8. The CDR3 totals 15 residues. The chain's CDR3 is CASGEPSGGADTQYF. CDR3 coding DNA: TGTGCTAGTGGTGAACCCAGCGGGGGCGCAGATACGCAGTATTTT. Variable domain in full (rest from reference TRBV12-5 and TRBJ2-3): DARVTQTPRHKVTEMGQEVTMRCQPILGHNTVFWYRQTMMQGLELLAYFRNRAPLDDSGMPKDRFSAEMPDATLATLKIQPSEPRDSAVYFCASGEPSGGADTQYFGPGTRLTVL.

The chain has TRBV2 and TRBJ1-6; D might be TRBD1 (5 bases). This CDR3 comprises 15 residues. CDR1 SNHLY and CDR2 FYNNEI come from the germline V gene. Trimming pared 6 bases from V and 6 bases from J, leaving 15 bases between. The CDR3 sequence is CASRGPRFVNSPLHF. The CDR3 DNA reads as TGTGCCAGCAGGGGGCCGCGGTTTGTTAATTCACCCCTCCACTTT.

The chain is built from TRBV19 and TRBJ2-6; D remains unclear. The CDR3 has 15 amino acids. Germline CDR1 and CDR2: LNHDA and SQIVND (reference sequence). With 5 bases removed from V and 0 bases from J, the gap between germline ends came to 8 bases. CDR3 residues: CASSPQSSGANVLTF. For the CDR3, the DNA is TGTGCCAGTAGTCCACAGAGCTCTGGGGCCAACGTCCTGACTTTC. The full variable domain, in which reference TRBV19 and TRBJ2-6 provide the parts outside the CDR3, is DGGITQSPKYLFRKEGQNVTLSCEQNLNHDAMYWYRQDPGQGLRLIYYSQIVNDFQKGDIAEGYSVSREKKESFPLTVTSAQKNPTAFYLCASSPQSSGANVLTFGAGSRLTVL.

The chain is built from TRBV13 and TRBJ2-7; TRBD1 aligns across 10 bases. The V segment lost 3 bases and the J segment 2 bases; nucleotides outside the gene matches: 4. Germline V gives CDR1 PRHDT, CDR2 FYEKMQ (reference sequence). The CDR3 sequence is 15 residues long. This CDR3 is CASSFSGTGAYEQYF. Here the CDR3 DNA reads TGTGCCAGCAGCTTTTCCGGGACAGGGGCCTACGAGCAGTACTTC.

The CDR3 DNA reads TGCAGCGTTGGATCGGGGGAGGACTATGGCTACACCTTC. Translating it yields CSVGSGEDYGYTF. The V gene is TRBV29-1, the J gene TRBJ1-2, with a possible D match to TRBD1 (5 bases). The V gene's germline CDR1 is SQVTM and CDR2 ANQGSEA. The V and J ends lost 4 bases and 3 bases respectively, with 12 bases between them. The CDR3 length is 13 residues.

This chain connects TRBV5-1 to TRBJ1-4; D is possibly TRBD1 (5 bases). The CDR3 length is 15 residues. Germline lookup yields CDR1 SGHRS and CDR2 YFSETQ. V dropped 0 bases and J dropped 8 bases, with 14 bases sitting between them. The chain's CDR3 is CASSLGTQGVEKLFF. In DNA form, the CDR3 reads TGCGCCAGCAGCTTGGGGACCCAGGGTGTGGAAAAACTGTTTTTT. Variable domain in full (rest from reference TRBV5-1 and TRBJ1-4): KAGVTQTPRYLIKTRGQQVTLSCSPISGHRSVSWYQQTPGQGLQFLFEYFSETQRNKGNFPGRFSGRQFSNSRSEMNVSTLELGDSALYLCASSLGTQGVEKLFFGSGTQLSVL.

This clone was detected only a few times. The chain carries TRBV6-5 and TRBJ1-1; tentatively, D is TRBD1 (5 bases). Per germline, CDR1 MNHEY and CDR2 SVGAGI. The CDR3 runs 14 residues. Deletions cut 2 bases from V and 2 bases from J, with 9 bases between. The CDR3 loop reads CASSYGRGNTEAFF. The CDR3 DNA is TGTGCCAGCAGTTACGGAAGGGGTAACACTGAAGCTTTCTTT.

V gene TRBV5-1 combines with J gene TRBJ1-4; TRBD1 matches at 12 bases. Germline V lookup: CDR1 SGHRS, CDR2 YFSETQ. Trimming took 6 bases from V and 2 from J; bases not matched to a gene: 11. The CDR3 length is 18 residues. CDR3 in amino acids: CASMQTGTGGFTNEKLFF. As DNA, the CDR3 is TGCGCCAGCATGCAAACCGGGACAGGGGGCTTTACTAATGAAAAACTGTTTTTT.

The table lists this clone with a few counts. CDR3 loop: CASRRQGSDTEAFF. The CDR3 coding sequence is TGCGCCAGCAGACGACAGGGATCGGACACTGAAGCTTTCTTT. The chain combines TRBV4-1 with TRBJ1-1; TRBD1 agrees at 7 bases. V was clipped by 6 bases and J by 3 bases; unmatched bases: 7. The CDR3 loop spans 14 amino acids. The germline V gene encodes CDR1 MGHRA and CDR2 YSYEKL.

This clone was seen a handful of times. The genes are TRBV29-1 and TRBJ2-1; no firm D call. V was shortened by 5 bases and J by 5 bases, with 13 bases between the two germline ends. The CDR3 is 13 amino acids. CDR1 and CDR2 (germline): SQVTM, ANQGSEA. Written as DNA, the CDR3 is TGCAGCGTTTCGGTCAACAGAAACAATGAGCAGTTCTTC. Amino acids: CSVSVNRNNEQFF.